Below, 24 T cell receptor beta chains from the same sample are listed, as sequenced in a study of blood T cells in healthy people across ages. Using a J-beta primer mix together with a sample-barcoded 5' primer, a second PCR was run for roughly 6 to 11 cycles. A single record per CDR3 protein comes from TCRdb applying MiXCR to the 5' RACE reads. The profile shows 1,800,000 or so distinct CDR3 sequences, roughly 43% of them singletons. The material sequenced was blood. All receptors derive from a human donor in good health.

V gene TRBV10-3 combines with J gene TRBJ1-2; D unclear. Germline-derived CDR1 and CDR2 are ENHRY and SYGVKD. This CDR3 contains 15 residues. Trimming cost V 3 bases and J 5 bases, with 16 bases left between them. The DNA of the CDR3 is TGTGCCATCAGTGATTTAGGTCCTGGTTCTTATGGCTACACCTTC. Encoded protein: CAISDLGPGSYGYTF.

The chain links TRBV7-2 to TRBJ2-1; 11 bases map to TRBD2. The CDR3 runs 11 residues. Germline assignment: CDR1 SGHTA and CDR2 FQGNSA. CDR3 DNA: TGTGCTAGCGGGAGGGTGAATGAGCAGTTCTTC. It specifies CASGRVNEQFF.

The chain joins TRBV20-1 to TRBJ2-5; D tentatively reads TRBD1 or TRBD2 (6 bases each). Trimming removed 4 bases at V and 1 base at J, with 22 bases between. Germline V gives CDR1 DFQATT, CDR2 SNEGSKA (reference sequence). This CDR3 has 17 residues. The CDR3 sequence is CSATPVGGRGIQETQYF. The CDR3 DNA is TGCAGTGCTACTCCCGTGGGGGGCCGAGGGATCCAAGAGACCCAGTACTTC.

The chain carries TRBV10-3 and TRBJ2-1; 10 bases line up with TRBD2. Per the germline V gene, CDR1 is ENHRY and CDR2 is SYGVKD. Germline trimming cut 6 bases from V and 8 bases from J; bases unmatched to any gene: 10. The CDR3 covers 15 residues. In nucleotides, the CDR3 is TGTGCCATCAGCGACGGGGTAGCGGGGGGCTATGAGCAGTTCTTC. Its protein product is CAISDGVAGGYEQFF.

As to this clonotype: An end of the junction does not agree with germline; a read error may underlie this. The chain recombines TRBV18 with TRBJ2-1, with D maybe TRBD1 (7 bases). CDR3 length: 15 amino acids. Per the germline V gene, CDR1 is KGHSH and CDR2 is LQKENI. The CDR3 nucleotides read TGTGCCAGCTCACCATGGGCGACAGGGAGGAATGGGCAGTTCTTC. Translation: CASSPWATGRNGQFF. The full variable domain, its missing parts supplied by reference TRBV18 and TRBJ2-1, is NAGVMQNPRHLVRRRGQEARLRCSPMKGHSHVYWYRQLPEEGLKFMVYLQKENIIDESGMPKERFSAEFPKEGPSILRIQQVVRGDSAAYFCASSPWATGRNGQFFGPGTRLTVL.

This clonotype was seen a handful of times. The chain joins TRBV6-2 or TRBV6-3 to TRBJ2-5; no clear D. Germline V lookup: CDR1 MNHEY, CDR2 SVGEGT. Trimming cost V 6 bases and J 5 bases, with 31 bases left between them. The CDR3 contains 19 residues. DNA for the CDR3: TGTGCCAGCAGGCCCTACCCACAAGCGATAACGGCGCCAAGCGAGACCCAGTACTTC. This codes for CASRPYPQAITAPSETQYF.

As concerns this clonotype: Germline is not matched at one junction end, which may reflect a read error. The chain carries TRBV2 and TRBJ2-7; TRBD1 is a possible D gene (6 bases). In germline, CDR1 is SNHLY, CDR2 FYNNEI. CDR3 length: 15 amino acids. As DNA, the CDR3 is TGTGCCAGCAGTGAGCAGGGGATCAGCTCCTACGAGCGGTACTTC. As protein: CASSEQGISSYERYF.

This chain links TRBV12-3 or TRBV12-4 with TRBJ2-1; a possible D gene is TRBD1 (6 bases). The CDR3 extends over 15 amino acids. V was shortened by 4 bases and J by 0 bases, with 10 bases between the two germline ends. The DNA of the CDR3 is TGTGCCAGCAGTTGGGGACACGGCTCCTACAATGAGCAGTTCTTC. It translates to CASSWGHGSYNEQFF.

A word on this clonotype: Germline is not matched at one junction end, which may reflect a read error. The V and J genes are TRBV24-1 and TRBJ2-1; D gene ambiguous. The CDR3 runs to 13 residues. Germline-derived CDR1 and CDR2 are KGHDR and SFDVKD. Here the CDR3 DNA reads TGTGCCACCAGGGATTTCCCGGGCAATGAGCAGTTCTTC. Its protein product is CATRDFPGNEQFF.

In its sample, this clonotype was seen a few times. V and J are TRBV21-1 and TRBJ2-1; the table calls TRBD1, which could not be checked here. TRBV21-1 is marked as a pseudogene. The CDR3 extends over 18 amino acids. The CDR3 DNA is TGTGCCAGCAGCAAAGACACCGTGGACAGTTACTCCTACAATGAGCAGTTCTTC. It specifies CASSKDTVDSYSYNEQFF.

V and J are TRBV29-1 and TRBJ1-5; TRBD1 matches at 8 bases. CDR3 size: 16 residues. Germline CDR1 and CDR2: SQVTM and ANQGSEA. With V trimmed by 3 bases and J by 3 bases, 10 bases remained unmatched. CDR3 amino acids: CSVDLLTGATNQPQHF. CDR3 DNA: TGCAGCGTTGATCTTTTGACAGGGGCTACCAATCAGCCCCAGCATTTT.

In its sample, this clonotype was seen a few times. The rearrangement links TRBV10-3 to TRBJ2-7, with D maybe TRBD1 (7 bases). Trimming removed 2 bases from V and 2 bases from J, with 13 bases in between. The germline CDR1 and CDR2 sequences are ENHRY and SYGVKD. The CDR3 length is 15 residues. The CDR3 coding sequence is TGTGCCATCAGTGAGGGAGGGGGCCTTCCCTACGAGCAGTACTTC. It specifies CAISEGGGLPYEQYF.

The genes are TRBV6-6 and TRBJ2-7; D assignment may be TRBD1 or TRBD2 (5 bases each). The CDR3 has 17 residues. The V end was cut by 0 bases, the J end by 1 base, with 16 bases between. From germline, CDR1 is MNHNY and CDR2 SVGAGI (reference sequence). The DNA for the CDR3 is TGTGCCAGCAGTTACTCGATCGGCCGGGACGTGTCCTACGAGCAGTACTTC. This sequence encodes CASSYSIGRDVSYEQYF.

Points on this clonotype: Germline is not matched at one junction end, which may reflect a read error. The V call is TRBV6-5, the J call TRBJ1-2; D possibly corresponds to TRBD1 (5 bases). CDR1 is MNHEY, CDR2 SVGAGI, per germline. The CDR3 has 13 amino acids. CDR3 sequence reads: CASRRSRGYGYTF. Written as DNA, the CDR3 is TGTGCCAGCAGGAGAAGTAGGGGCTATGGCTACACTTTC.

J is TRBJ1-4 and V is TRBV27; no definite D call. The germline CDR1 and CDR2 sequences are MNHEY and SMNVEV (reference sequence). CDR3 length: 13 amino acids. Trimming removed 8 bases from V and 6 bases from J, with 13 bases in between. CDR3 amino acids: CASGRPGDEKLFF. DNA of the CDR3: TGTGCCAGCGGCCGTCCCGGGGATGAAAAACTGTTTTTT.

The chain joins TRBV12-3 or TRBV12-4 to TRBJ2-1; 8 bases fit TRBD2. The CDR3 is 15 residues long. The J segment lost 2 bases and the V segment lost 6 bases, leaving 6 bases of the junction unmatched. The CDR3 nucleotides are TGTGCCAGCAGCCCGCGGGGGGTTGCCTACAATGAGCAGTTCTTC. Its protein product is CASSPRGVAYNEQFF.

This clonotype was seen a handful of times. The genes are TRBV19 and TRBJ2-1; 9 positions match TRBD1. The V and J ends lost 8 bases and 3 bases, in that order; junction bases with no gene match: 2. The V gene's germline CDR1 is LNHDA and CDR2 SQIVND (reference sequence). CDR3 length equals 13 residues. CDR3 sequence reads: CASWDRDYNEQFF. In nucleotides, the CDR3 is TGTGCCAGTTGGGACAGGGACTACAATGAGCAGTTCTTC.

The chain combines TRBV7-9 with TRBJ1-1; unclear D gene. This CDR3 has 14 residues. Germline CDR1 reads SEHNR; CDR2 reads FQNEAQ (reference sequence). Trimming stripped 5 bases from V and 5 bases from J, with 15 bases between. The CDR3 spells CASSPGDGRTEAFF. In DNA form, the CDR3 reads TGTGCCAGCAGCCCCGGGGATGGCAGGACTGAAGCTTTCTTT.

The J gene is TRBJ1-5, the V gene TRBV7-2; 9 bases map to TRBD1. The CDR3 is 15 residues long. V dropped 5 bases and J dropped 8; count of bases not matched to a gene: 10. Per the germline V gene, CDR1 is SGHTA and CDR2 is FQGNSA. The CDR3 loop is CASSPGEQGAEPQHF. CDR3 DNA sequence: TGTGCCAGCAGCCCCGGAGAACAGGGGGCGGAGCCCCAGCATTTT.

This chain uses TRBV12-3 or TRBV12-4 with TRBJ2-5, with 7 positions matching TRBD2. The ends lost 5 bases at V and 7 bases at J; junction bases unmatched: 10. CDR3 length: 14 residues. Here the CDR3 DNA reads TGTGCCAGCAGTCCGACTAGCTACGTAGGGACCCAGTACTTC. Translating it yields CASSPTSYVGTQYF.

CDR3 sequence (DNA): TGTGCCAGCAGTTACTCTTCGGGGTTGGATGGCTACACCTTC. Protein: CASSYSSGLDGYTF. The J gene is TRBJ1-2, the V gene TRBV6-5; D remains unclear. The ends were cut back, 0 bases at V and 6 bases at J, with 11 bases in the middle. The germline gives CDR1 MNHEY, CDR2 SVGAGI. This CDR3 spans 14 amino acids.

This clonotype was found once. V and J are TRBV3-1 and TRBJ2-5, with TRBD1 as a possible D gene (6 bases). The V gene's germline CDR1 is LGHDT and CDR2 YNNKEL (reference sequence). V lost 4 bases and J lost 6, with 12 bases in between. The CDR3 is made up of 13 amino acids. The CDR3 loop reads CASSPTGFKTQYF. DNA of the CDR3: TGTGCCAGCAGCCCTACAGGGTTCAAGACCCAGTACTTC.

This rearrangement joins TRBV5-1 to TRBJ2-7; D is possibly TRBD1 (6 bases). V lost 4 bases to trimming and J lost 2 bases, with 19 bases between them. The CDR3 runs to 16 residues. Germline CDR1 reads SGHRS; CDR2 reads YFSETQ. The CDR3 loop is CASSQEGGIVPYEQYF. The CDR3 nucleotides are TGCGCCAGCAGCCAAGAAGGGGGTATTGTTCCCTACGAGCAGTACTTC.

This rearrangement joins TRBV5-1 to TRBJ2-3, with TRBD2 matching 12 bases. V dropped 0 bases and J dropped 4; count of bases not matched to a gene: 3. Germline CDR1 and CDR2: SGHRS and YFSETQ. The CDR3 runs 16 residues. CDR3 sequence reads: CASSLGLAGDSDTQYF. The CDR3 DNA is TGCGCCAGCAGCTTGGGACTAGCGGGGGATTCAGATACGCAGTATTTT.